The present entry profiles one T cell receptor (beta chain) with its context. Everyone who took part was roughly 18 to 89 years old, and they came from about 25 US areas. Clinical histories supplied by participants themselves formed the basis of cohort assignment. This entry comes from a study of blood T cell repertoires in COVID-19. The overall study: From T cells, B-cell-depleted T cells, or PBMCs came the material, which was cDNA or gDNA.

Trimming cost V 1 base and J 0 bases; bases outside gene matches: 9. The CDR3 contains 18 residues. Germline CDR1 reads SGHVS; CDR2 reads FNYEAQ. In the original analysis: Nucleated cell counts were estimated from reference gene primer amplification. The repertoire was sequenced with immunoSEQ multiplex PCR; TCRdb's copy has only in-frame clones and lacks some. For V, J and clone size, that table is used; D and trimming come from the DNA. Among 400,000 or so clones, approximately 86% were seen once, and the ten largest hold roughly 1.9%. The sequenced sample was PBMCs or T cells enriched from blood (not recorded which). The chain links TRBV7-6 to TRBJ2-3; 8 positions match TRBD2. This receptor was taken from a woman between 35 and 50 years old with acute COVID-19. The CDR3 protein is CASSLVASGYSSTDTQYF. The CDR3 region has the DNA TGTGCCAGCAGCTTAGTGGCTAGCGGGTACTCTAGCACAGATACGCAGTATTTT.